This T cell receptor (beta chain) was sequenced for a study of T cells in Graves' hyperthyroidism and ophthalmopathy. The V gene's germline CDR1 is MNHEY and CDR2 SVGAGI. The trim removed 0 bases at V and 9 bases at J, leaving 7 bases unmatched. CDR3 length equals 15 residues. This clonotype showed up just a few times. What was amplified from RNA transcripts were TCR beta CDR3 regions. First-round RT-PCR with HTBI primers amplified the TCR CDR3 region. TCRdb passed the multiplex PCR reads through MiXCR, listing each CDR3 protein once. The table has roughly 740,000 distinct CDR3 sequences, 16% seen once.

Sequenced input: blood. The chain uses TRBV6-5 and TRBJ2-1, with 8 bases lining up with TRBD2. This receptor was taken from a man younger than 35 with Graves' hyperthyroidism. Here the CDR3 reads CASSYSSGSIGEQFF. The CDR3 bases are TGTGCCAGCAGTTACTCGAGCGGGAGTATTGGTGAGCAGTTCTTC.